This note documents a single T cell receptor (beta chain) sequence. CDR3 size: 16 residues. The V segment lost 4 bases and the J segment 0 bases; nucleotides outside the gene matches: 8. Germline V gene sequence: CDR1 KGHSH, CDR2 LQKENI. Data came from immunoSEQ multiplex PCR; TCRdb stores just in-frame clones and leaves some out. Among 2 million to 2.5 million clones listed, roughly 93% were seen once. The data were obtained in a study of shared clonotypes between healthy human individuals. The sample was naive CD4+ T cells from PBMCs. Subset indicated: CD45RA+ positively selected. V is TRBV18 and J is TRBJ1-1; 7 bases are shared with TRBD1. The receptor was isolated from a man aged 18 to 30 in good health. Some clones in this sample may be carry-over from other donors' samples. The CDR3 spells CASSQNRGQMNTEAFF. In DNA form, the CDR3 reads TGTGCCAGCTCACAAAACAGGGGCCAGATGAACACTGAAGCTTTCTTT. Full variable domain (missing parts from reference TRBV18 and TRBJ1-1): NAGVMQNPRHLVRRRGQEARLRCSPMKGHSHVYWYRQLPEEGLKFMVYLQKENIIDESGMPKERFSAEFPKEGPSILRIQQVVRGDSAAYFCASSQNRGQMNTEAFFGQGTRLTVV.